Presented here are 32 T cell receptor beta chains from one specimen sequenced in a study of PD-1 blockade in classical Hodgkin lymphoma. All patients experienced relapse after autologous stem cell transplantation, and brentuximab vedotin exposure was variable. Produced via immunoSEQ multiplex PCR; TCRdb's table is partial and in-frame only. The data contain roughly 56,000 clones, more than 75% of them seen just once; the ten biggest clones take up roughly 5.4%. Sequencing used peripheral blood mononuclear cells (PBMCs), obtained before the second cycle of nivolumab. The origin of the receptors is a human donor with classical Hodgkin lymphoma.

The genes are TRBV5-1 and TRBJ1-4; TRBD1 is a possible D gene (6 bases). The CDR3 is 15 residues long. In germline, CDR1 is SGHRS, CDR2 YFSETQ. Trimming removed 0 bases at V and 8 bases at J, with 14 bases between. Here the CDR3 reads CASSLVGGPAEKLFF. For the CDR3, the DNA is TGCGCCAGCAGCTTGGTAGGGGGGCCGGCCGAAAAACTGTTTTTT.

The V gene is TRBV4-1, the J gene TRBJ1-2; the D is unclear. Trimming stripped 1 base from V and 2 bases from J, with 11 bases between. The CDR3 is made up of 15 amino acids. Per the germline V gene, CDR1 is MGHRA and CDR2 is YSYEKL. As DNA, the CDR3 is TGCGCCAGCAGCCAAGGGTCTTTGACCAACTATGGCTACACCTTC. Protein product: CASSQGSLTNYGYTF.

V and J are TRBV6-5 and TRBJ2-3; 8 bases line up with TRBD1. V lost 10 bases to trimming and J lost 2 bases; unmatched junction nucleotides: 5. The CDR3 runs to 13 residues. The V gene's germline CDR1 is MNHEY and CDR2 SVGAGI. CDR3 in DNA: TGTGCCACGAGGACAGGGACCACAGATACGCAGTATTTT. It yields the protein CATRTGTTDTQYF.

The chain employs TRBV5-1 and TRBJ1-2; 7 bases are a match to TRBD1. Germline V lookup: CDR1 SGHRS, CDR2 YFSETQ. The CDR3 runs to 14 residues. V lost 4 bases and J lost 7; bases outside the gene matches: 10. CDR3 amino acids: CASSPTGVSGGYTF. The DNA for the CDR3 is TGCGCCAGCAGCCCAACAGGGGTATCGGGTGGCTACACCTTC.

This chain links TRBV11-2 with TRBJ1-2, with D hard to call. CDR3 length: 12 amino acids. Trimming took 8 bases from V and 4 from J, leaving 11 bases between them. CDR1 and CDR2 from the germline V gene are SGHAT and FQNNGV. The CDR3 loop reads CASGMNGYGYTF. The DNA for the CDR3 is TGTGCCAGCGGTATGAATGGCTATGGCTACACCTTC.

For the CDR3, the DNA is TGCGCCAGCAGCTTGCTAACCGGGAACACCGGGGAGCTGTTTTTT. Its protein is CASSLLTGNTGELFF. This rearrangement joins TRBV5-1 to TRBJ2-2; no definite D call. Germline V gene lookup returns CDR1 SGHRS and CDR2 YFSETQ. V lost 1 base, J lost 1 base, and 8 bases lay in between. CDR3 length equals 15 residues. Full variable domain (remainder filled in from reference TRBV5-1 and TRBJ2-2): KAGVTQTPRYLIKTRGQQVTLSCSPISGHRSVSWYQQTPGQGLQFLFEYFSETQRNKGNFPGRFSGRQFSNSRSEMNVSTLELGDSALYLCASSLLTGNTGELFFGEGSRLTVL.

This sequence joins TRBV30 and TRBJ2-5; TRBD1 agrees at 11 bases. CDR3 length: 14 residues. V was pared by 5 bases and J by 4 bases, with 6 bases of the junction left unmatched. Germline V gene data show CDR1 as GTSNPN and CDR2 as SVGIG (reference sequence). The CDR3 sequence is CAWGQGAYRETQYF. The CDR3 region has the DNA TGTGCCTGGGGACAGGGGGCGTATAGAGAGACCCAGTACTTC. Complete variable domain (other parts from reference TRBV30 and TRBJ2-5): SQTIHQWPATLVQPVGSPLSLECTVEGTSNPNLYWYRQAAGRGLQLLFYSVGIGQISSEVPQNLSASRPQDRQFILSSKKLLLSDSGFYLCAWGQGAYRETQYFGPGTRLLVL.

V usage is TRBV4-1 and J usage is TRBJ1-5, with D unclear. The germline V gene encodes CDR1 MGHRA and CDR2 YSYEKL. Trimming left V 0 bases short and J 0 bases short, with 9 bases between. CDR3 length: 16 amino acids. The CDR3 coding sequence is TGCGCCAGCAGCCAAGAACCGGGAAATAGCAATCAGCCCCAGCATTTT. The encoded protein is CASSQEPGNSNQPQHF.

This clone came up once. The genes are TRBV2 and TRBJ1-1, with D perhaps TRBD1 (5 bases). V dropped 4 bases and J dropped 8 bases, with 14 bases sitting between them. The germline CDR1 and CDR2 sequences are SNHLY and FYNNEI. The CDR3 length is 13 residues. The CDR3 loop is CASSVTVPREAFF. CDR3 in DNA: TGTGCCAGCAGTGTGACAGTTCCCCGAGAAGCTTTCTTT. The full variable domain, its missing parts supplied by reference TRBV2 and TRBJ1-1, is EPEVTQTPSHQVTQMGQEVILRCVPISNHLYFYWYRQILGQKVEFLVSFYNNEISEKSEIFDDQFSVERPDGSNFTLKIRSTKLEDSAMYFCASSVTVPREAFFGQGTRLTVV.

The chain employs TRBV5-1 and TRBJ1-1, with D tentatively TRBD1 (6 bases). The CDR3 spans 11 residues. From germline, CDR1 is SGHRS and CDR2 YFSETQ. The germline V and J ends were trimmed by 7 bases and 4 bases, with 8 bases remaining between them. As DNA, the CDR3 is TGCGCCAGCGTAGGGGGCACTGAAGCTTTCTTT. It encodes CASVGGTEAFF.

This clone is a singleton in its sample. The V call is TRBV29-1, the J call TRBJ1-1, with D unclear. Germline lookup yields CDR1 SQVTM and CDR2 ANQGSEA. This CDR3 is built from 12 residues. V lost 6 bases and J 0 bases, leaving 8 bases between the germline ends. CDR3 loop: CSVVLMNTEAFF. Here the CDR3 DNA reads TGCAGCGTCGTCCTCATGAACACTGAAGCTTTCTTT.

The rearrangement joins TRBV19 to TRBJ2-7, with unresolved D. This CDR3 has 13 residues. V lost 3 bases and J lost 3, with 9 bases in between. The V gene's germline CDR1 is LNHDA and CDR2 SQIVND (reference sequence). The CDR3 DNA is TGTGCCAGTAGTATGCGACGGAGCTACGAGCAGTACTTC. It codes for CASSMRRSYEQYF.

Written as DNA, the CDR3 is TGTGCCAGCAGTTTATCGTGGGGACAGGGAGTCCACGAGCAGTACTTC. Its translation is CASSLSWGQGVHEQYF. V is TRBV27 and J is TRBJ2-7, with 9 bases identical to TRBD1. The junction had 8 bases not matched to a gene; V was cut back by 0 bases and J by 5 bases. The germline gives CDR1 MNHEY, CDR2 SMNVEV (reference sequence). CDR3 size: 16 residues.

The table lists this clone with a count of one. The rearrangement links TRBV5-5 to TRBJ2-7; unclear D gene. With 4 bases removed from V and 12 bases from J, the gap between germline ends came to 17 bases. This CDR3 is built from 12 residues. Germline V gives CDR1 SGHKS, CDR2 YYEKEE (reference sequence). CDR3 nucleotides: TGTGCCAGCAGCCTCATAATGGCGGAGTTGTACTTC. It translates to CASSLIMAELYF.

This CDR3 is CSVEAAGSGYTF. The CDR3 DNA sequence: TGCAGCGTTGAAGCGGCGGGTAGCGGCTACACCTTC. The chain links TRBV29-1 to TRBJ1-2; D gene uncertain. V lost 1 base, J lost 8 bases, and 11 bases lay in between. CDR1 and CDR2 from the germline V gene are SQVTM and ANQGSEA. This CDR3 contains 12 residues.

CDR3 protein: CASSLPEPGLTNTEAFF. Here the CDR3 DNA reads TGCGCCAGCAGCTTGCCTGAACCGGGACTCACGAACACTGAAGCTTTCTTT. The V call is TRBV5-1, the J call TRBJ1-1, with a possible D match to TRBD1 (5 bases). The V gene lost 1 base and the J gene lost 1 base, with 17 bases spanning the gap. The germline V gene encodes CDR1 SGHRS and CDR2 YFSETQ. The CDR3 totals 17 residues.

As regards this clone: Additional DNA sequences in this sample encode the identical CDR3. The J gene is TRBJ2-7, the V gene TRBV30; either TRBD1 or TRBD2 may supply D (5 bases each). Per germline, CDR1 GTSNPN and CDR2 SVGIG (reference sequence). This CDR3 region has 14 residues. The V and J ends lost 2 bases and 0 bases respectively, with 11 bases between them. Here the CDR3 reads CAWSTGTGSYEQYF. The CDR3 region has the DNA TGTGCCTGGAGTACCGGGACGGGCTCCTACGAGCAGTACTTC. Based on the CDR3 plus reference TRBV30 and TRBJ2-7, the full variable domain is SQTIHQWPATLVQPVGSPLSLECTVEGTSNPNLYWYRQAAGRGLQLLFYSVGIGQISSEVPQNLSASRPQDRQFILSSKKLLLSDSGFYLCAWSTGTGSYEQYFGPGTRLTVT.

The chain has TRBV7-9 and TRBJ1-6, with TRBD1 matching over 7 bases. The length of the CDR3 is 14 residues. The ends lost 5 bases at V and 6 bases at J; junction bases unmatched: 4. CDR1 is SEHNR and CDR2 is FQNEAQ in the germline V gene (reference sequence). Here the CDR3 DNA reads TGTGCCAGCAGCCCGACAGGGTTTAATTCACCCCTCCACTTT. Amino acid sequence: CASSPTGFNSPLHF.

The V call is TRBV7-2, the J call TRBJ1-2; D ambiguous. The length of the CDR3 is 13 residues. CDR1 is SGHTA and CDR2 is FQGNSA in the germline V gene. V lost 5 bases and J 0 bases, leaving 7 bases between the germline ends. The CDR3 sequence: CASSLKPNYGYTF. CDR3 DNA sequence: TGTGCCAGCAGCCTGAAACCTAACTATGGCTACACCTTC.

The rearrangement links TRBV7-9 to TRBJ2-7; 13 bases align to TRBD2. Per the germline V gene, CDR1 is SEHNR and CDR2 is FQNEAQ (reference sequence). This CDR3 contains 15 residues. V shed 0 bases, J shed 7 bases, and the junction held 3 bases outside the gene matches. CDR3: CASSLAGTSGAEQYF. The CDR3 nucleotides read TGTGCCAGCAGCTTAGCCGGGACTAGCGGGGCTGAGCAGTACTTC. The entire variable domain, with the rest obtained from reference TRBV7-9 and TRBJ2-7, is as follows: DTGVSQNPRHKITKRGQNVTFRCDPISEHNRLYWYRQTLGQGPEFLTYFQNEAQLEKSRLLSDRFSAERPKGSFSTLEIQRTEQGDSAMYLCASSLAGTSGAEQYFGPGTRLTVT.

The V gene is TRBV5-1, the J gene TRBJ2-7; 9 bases line up with TRBD2. CDR3 length equals 15 residues. Looked up from germline, CDR1 is SGHRS and CDR2 is YFSETQ. The trim removed 6 bases at V and 2 bases at J, leaving 9 bases unmatched. The CDR3 loop is CASTPGSGGPYEQYF. Here the CDR3 DNA reads TGCGCCAGCACCCCAGGGAGCGGGGGGCCCTACGAGCAGTACTTC.

This clone was seen a single time. The rearrangement uses TRBV5-1 and TRBJ2-1; TRBD1 matches 8 bases. After removal of 4 bases from V and 9 bases from J, the junction contained 9 bases not matched to a gene. CDR1 and CDR2 from the germline V gene are SGHRS and YFSETQ. This CDR3 is 14 amino acids long. The CDR3 DNA follows: TGCGCCAGCAGCACCGGACAGGGAAGTAGTGAGCAGTTCTTC. The encoded protein is CASSTGQGSSEQFF.

This clone was counted between two and nine times. The V gene is TRBV28, the J gene TRBJ1-6; D is undetermined. Trimming stripped 5 bases from V and 7 bases from J, with 6 bases between. Germline V lookup: CDR1 MDHEN, CDR2 SYDVKM. CDR3 size: 12 residues. CDR3 nucleotides: TGTGCCAGCAGTCCTCTCAATTCACCCCTCCACTTT. Amino acid sequence: CASSPLNSPLHF.

This chain joins TRBV7-9 and TRBJ2-7; no clear D. Per germline, CDR1 SEHNR and CDR2 FQNEAQ (reference sequence). Deletions cut 1 base from V and 7 bases from J, with 11 bases between. CDR3 length equals 13 residues. In DNA, the CDR3 is TGTGCCAGCAGCTTAGAAGTCAAGGTGGAGCAGTACTTC. Translating gives CASSLEVKVEQYF. Combining the CDR3 with reference TRBV7-9 and TRBJ2-7 gives the whole variable domain DTGVSQNPRHKITKRGQNVTFRCDPISEHNRLYWYRQTLGQGPEFLTYFQNEAQLEKSRLLSDRFSAERPKGSFSTLEIQRTEQGDSAMYLCASSLEVKVEQYFGPGTRLTVT.

V gene TRBV5-4 combines with J gene TRBJ2-7, with D possibly TRBD1 on 5 matching bases. CDR1 is SGHNT and CDR2 is YYREEE in the germline V gene (reference sequence). V gave up 1 base and J gave up 2 bases, with 16 bases separating them. This CDR3 region has 16 residues. The CDR3 DNA is TGTGCCAGCAGCTTGTTTCATGGGGCAGAGACCTACGAGCAGTACTTC. Translated: CASSLFHGAETYEQYF.

The rearrangement joins TRBV5-1 to TRBJ1-5, with no clear D. This CDR3 comprises 14 residues. V lost 6 bases to trimming and J lost 4 bases, with 14 bases between them. Germline V gene sequence: CDR1 SGHRS, CDR2 YFSETQ. CDR3 region: CASNEGNPNQPQHF. In DNA form, the CDR3 reads TGCGCCAGCAATGAGGGAAACCCTAATCAGCCCCAGCATTTT. Full variable domain (missing parts from reference TRBV5-1 and TRBJ1-5): KAGVTQTPRYLIKTRGQQVTLSCSPISGHRSVSWYQQTPGQGLQFLFEYFSETQRNKGNFPGRFSGRQFSNSRSEMNVSTLELGDSALYLCASNEGNPNQPQHFGDGTRLSIL.

CDR3 DNA sequence: TGTGCTAGTGGACCACCGACAGGGACGACAGAGACCCAGTACTTC. It yields the protein CASGPPTGTTETQYF. J is TRBJ2-5 and V is TRBV12-5; 7 bases are a match to TRBD1. The CDR3 is 15 residues long. J lost 4 bases, V lost 6 bases, and 11 bases had no gene match. From germline, CDR1 is LGHNT and CDR2 FRNRAP.

There are a few counts of this clone. This chain connects TRBV28 to TRBJ2-1; D is perhaps TRBD2 (6 bases). Germline V lookup: CDR1 MDHEN, CDR2 SYDVKM. The CDR3 totals 13 residues. Trimming took 4 bases from V and 8 from J, leaving 12 bases between them. The CDR3, as DNA: TGTGCCAGCAGTTCCACTAGCCCCGATGAGCAGTTCTTC. Translated: CASSSTSPDEQFF.

This chain uses TRBV28 with TRBJ1-1, with D uncertain. The CDR3 is made up of 12 amino acids. V was shortened by 8 bases and J by 0 bases, with 7 bases between the two germline ends. Germline CDR1 reads MDHEN; CDR2 reads SYDVKM. This CDR3 is CASCTLNTEAFF. The CDR3 DNA sequence: TGTGCCAGCTGCACCCTGAACACTGAAGCTTTCTTT.

J is TRBJ1-1 and V is TRBV21-1. TRBV21-1 has pseudogene status. The CDR3 has 14 residues. The CDR3 spells CASSKGSSNTEAFF. In DNA form, the CDR3 reads TGTGCCAGCAGCAAAGGATCGAGCAACACTGAAGCTTTCTTT.

The V call is TRBV27, the J call TRBJ1-6, with D uncertain. This CDR3 region has 13 residues. Per germline, CDR1 MNHEY and CDR2 SMNVEV (reference sequence). Trimming stripped 5 bases from V and 7 bases from J, with 9 bases between. CDR3 coding DNA: TGTGCCAGCAGTCCGCCTGCCAATTCACCCCTCCACTTT. This encodes CASSPPANSPLHF.

The V and J genes are TRBV7-9 and TRBJ1-3, with D tentatively TRBD1 (6 bases). The CDR3 extends over 15 amino acids. Germline CDR1 SEHNR, CDR2 FQNEAQ (reference sequence). V lost 1 base to trimming and J lost 2 bases, with 9 bases between them. The CDR3 bases are TGTGCCAGCAGCTTAGAGGGGGGGCCTGGAAACACCATATATTTT. This gives the protein CASSLEGGPGNTIYF.